The 30 T cell receptor beta chains given below trace back to one sample, sequenced in a study of CD8 T cells in ankylosing spondylitis. From the 5' RACE reads, TCRdb called clonotypes with MiXCR, one entry per CDR3 protein. Altogether about 150,000 distinct CDR3 sequences are present, 6% to 8.5% being singletons, with the ten largest covering 12%. Sequences were obtained from blood, either unsorted or a sorted T cell fraction (not recorded which). The receptors originated from a female donor with ankylosing spondylitis or in good health (not recorded which).

This clonotype was observed a handful of times. V gene TRBV7-9 combines with J gene TRBJ2-1, with TRBD2 matching over 10 bases. Losses at the gene ends were 3 bases for V and 3 bases for J; bases not matched to a gene: 5. Germline CDR1 is SEHNR and CDR2 is FQNEAQ (reference sequence). The CDR3 has 16 residues. CDR3 nucleotide sequence: TGTGCCAGCAGCTTTCATAGCGGGGGGCTCTACAATGAGCAGTTCTTC. This codes for CASSFHSGGLYNEQFF.

This clonotype was seen at least ten times. This chain links TRBV20-1 with TRBJ2-2; 9 bases are a match to TRBD1. V lost 0 bases and J lost 4; bases outside the gene matches: 3. The CDR3 is made up of 15 amino acids. From germline, CDR1 is DFQATT and CDR2 SNEGSKA (reference sequence). The CDR3, as DNA: TGCAGTGCTAGAGAGTTGGACAGGGGCACCGGGGAGCTGTTTTTT. It codes for CSARELDRGTGELFF.

This clonotype was detected ten times or more. This rearrangement joins TRBV10-3 to TRBJ2-3; D might be TRBD1 or TRBD2, each matching 6 bases. This CDR3 is 15 amino acids long. The ends were cut back, 0 bases at V and 4 bases at J, with 11 bases in the middle. Germline values: CDR1 ENHRY, CDR2 SYGVKD. CDR3 region: CAISESGGNADTQYF. The DNA for the CDR3 is TGTGCCATCAGTGAGTCGGGGGGCAACGCAGATACGCAGTATTTT.

This clonotype has at least ten counts. The gene calls are TRBV20-1 and TRBJ1-4; TRBD1 is a possible D gene (6 bases). Between the trimmed V and J ends, which lost 2 bases and 12 bases, there was a span of 16 bases. CDR1 and CDR2 (germline): DFQATT, SNEGSKA (reference sequence). The CDR3 contains 13 residues. The DNA of the CDR3 is TGCAGTGCTAGATCAAACAGGGATAGAGAACTGTTTTTT. Its protein product is CSARSNRDRELFF.

This chain connects TRBV12-2 to TRBJ2-2; the table gives TRBD2 as D, unverified against the DNA. TRBV12-2 counts as a pseudogene. The CDR3 is 15 amino acids. The CDR3 region has the DNA TGTGCAAGTCGCCAGGGAGGGATGAACACCGGGGAGCTGTTTTTT. Translated, it gives CASRQGGMNTGELFF.

This clonotype was detected ten times or more. The genes are TRBV4-1 and TRBJ1-2, with D perhaps TRBD1 (5 bases). The CDR3 has 16 residues. CDR1 is MGHRA, CDR2 YSYEKL, per germline. V was trimmed by 3 bases and J by 1 base, leaving 15 bases between them. The CDR3 spells CASSHPRAAVNYGYTF. The DNA of the CDR3 is TGCGCCAGCAGCCACCCCAGGGCGGCGGTTAACTATGGCTACACCTTC.

This clonotype showed up just a few times. V gene TRBV11-3 combines with J gene TRBJ1-5, with TRBD1 matching 11 bases. The CDR3 sequence is 16 residues long. Trimming removed 1 base from V and 3 bases from J; junction bases left unmatched: 2. Germline assignment: CDR1 SGHNT and CDR2 YENEEA. The CDR3 sequence: CASSLGDRGFNQPQHF. The CDR3, as DNA: TGTGCCAGCAGCTTAGGGGACAGGGGGTTCAATCAGCCCCAGCATTTT.

This clonotype was detected many times. The chain couples TRBV3-1 to TRBJ2-1; 14 bases fit TRBD2. The germline V gene encodes CDR1 LGHDT and CDR2 YNNKEL (reference sequence). The CDR3 has 17 residues. The junction had 9 bases not matched to a gene; V was cut back by 3 bases and J by 8 bases. CDR3 loop: CASSHRLAGGPGDEQFF. CDR3 DNA sequence: TGTGCCAGCAGCCACCGACTAGCGGGGGGGCCGGGGGATGAGCAGTTCTTC.

At least ten counts were recorded for this clonotype. V usage is TRBV9 and J usage is TRBJ2-5; 8 bases map to TRBD2. CDR3 length: 15 amino acids. V shed 0 bases and J 7 bases; nucleotides not matched to a gene: 8. Germline-derived CDR1 and CDR2 are SGDLS and YYNGEE. The CDR3 protein is CASSVDGGGQRTQYF. CDR3 coding DNA: TGTGCCAGCAGCGTAGATGGCGGGGGGCAACGGACCCAGTACTTC.

This clonotype has more than one count but fewer than ten. V usage is TRBV5-1 and J usage is TRBJ2-2, with 7 bases identical to TRBD2. V shed 3 bases, J shed 5 bases, and the junction held 7 bases outside the gene matches. From germline, CDR1 is SGHRS and CDR2 YFSETQ. CDR3 length: 15 residues. The CDR3 here is CASSSAGERTGELFF. The CDR3 nucleotides are TGCGCCAGCAGCTCCGCGGGGGAACGTACCGGGGAGCTGTTTTTT.

This clonotype was recorded a few times. The chain carries TRBV5-1 and TRBJ2-2, with 10 positions matching TRBD1. V lost 5 bases to trimming and J lost 4 bases; unmatched junction nucleotides: 5. The CDR3 spans 15 residues. The germline gives CDR1 SGHRS, CDR2 YFSETQ. This CDR3 is CASRLDRGATGELFF. The CDR3 nucleotides are TGCGCCAGCAGACTGGACAGGGGGGCCACCGGGGAGCTGTTTTTT.

In the case of this clonotype: One junction end does not reproduce the germline sequence, and a read error may be involved. The chain carries TRBV7-2 and TRBJ1-2; no reliable D call. The CDR3 has 14 residues. CDR1 and CDR2 (germline): SGHTA, FQGNSA. The CDR3 loop is CASSLGPANYGHTF. Written as DNA, the CDR3 is TGTGCCAGCAGCTTAGGCCCAGCTAACTATGGCCACACCTTC.

This clonotype appeared many times. The genes are TRBV11-2 and TRBJ2-4; 8 bases are a match to TRBD2. Trimming cost V 5 bases and J 0 bases; bases outside gene matches: 21. The CDR3 has 21 amino acids. Germline CDR1 SGHAT, CDR2 FQNNGV. The CDR3 reads CASSPPDGSGEIQLAKNIQYF. CDR3 nucleotides: TGTGCCAGCAGCCCCCCAGATGGTAGCGGGGAAATACAGCTAGCCAAAAACATTCAGTACTTC.

This clonotype was observed many times. The gene calls are TRBV7-2 and TRBJ2-7; no reliable D call. Germline values: CDR1 SGHTA, CDR2 FQGNSA. CDR3 length: 12 amino acids. V was cut by 5 bases and J by 0 bases, with 5 bases left in between. The DNA of the CDR3 is TGTGCCAGCAGCCACAGCTCCTACGAGCAGTACTTC. Its protein is CASSHSSYEQYF. The full variable domain, with the rest looked up from reference TRBV7-2 and TRBJ2-7, is GAGVSQSPSNKVTEKGKDVELRCDPISGHTALYWYRQSLGQGLEFLIYFQGNSAPDKSGLPSDRFSAERTGGSVSTLTIQRTQQEDSAVYLCASSHSSYEQYFGPGTRLTVT.

This clonotype has ten or more counts. The chain is built from TRBV20-1 and TRBJ1-1; 8 bases match TRBD1. The CDR3 is made up of 14 amino acids. CDR1 DFQATT and CDR2 SNEGSKA come from the germline V gene (reference sequence). V lost 5 bases, J lost 1 base, and 6 bases stayed unmatched. Here the CDR3 reads CSAAQTGANTEAFF. CDR3 bases: TGCAGTGCTGCTCAGACAGGGGCGAACACTGAAGCTTTCTTT.

This clonotype has only a few counts. This chain connects TRBV4-1 to TRBJ2-5; D is possibly TRBD2 (6 bases). The V and J ends lost 5 bases and 4 bases respectively, with 11 bases between them. The germline gives CDR1 MGHRA, CDR2 YSYEKL. This CDR3 comprises 13 residues. Here the CDR3 DNA reads TGCGCCAGCAGCTATTTAGCGGCAGAGACCCAGTACTTC. It specifies CASSYLAAETQYF.

This clonotype has only a few counts. The chain uses TRBV6-6 and TRBJ1-2, with 10 bases aligning to TRBD1. V shed 4 bases and J 6 bases; nucleotides not matched to a gene: 8. CDR1 and CDR2 (germline): MNHNY, SVGAGI (reference sequence). There are 15 residues in the CDR3. CDR3 protein: CASSWGTGTGDGYTF. The CDR3 region has the DNA TGTGCCAGCAGTTGGGGTACCGGGACAGGGGATGGCTACACCTTC.

This clonotype was counted ten times or more. CDR3 loop: CASSGEGEAFF. DNA of the CDR3: TGTGCCAGCAGTGGGGAGGGTGAAGCTTTCTTT. V gene TRBV25-1 combines with J gene TRBJ1-1; D uncertain. V lost 4 bases to trimming and J lost 7 bases, with 7 bases between them. Germline V CDR1 and CDR2: MGHDK, SYGVNS. This CDR3 comprises 11 residues.

This clonotype showed up many times. The chain combines TRBV5-1 with TRBJ2-2, with 9 bases fitting TRBD2. The CDR3 runs 15 residues. CDR1 SGHRS and CDR2 YFSETQ come from the germline V gene. V lost 4 bases and J lost 5; bases outside the gene matches: 6. As DNA, the CDR3 is TGCGCCAGCAGCGGAGACCTAGCGGGGACCGGGGAGCTGTTTTTT. This encodes CASSGDLAGTGELFF. The full variable domain, its missing parts supplied by reference TRBV5-1 and TRBJ2-2, is KAGVTQTPRYLIKTRGQQVTLSCSPISGHRSVSWYQQTPGQGLQFLFEYFSETQRNKGNFPGRFSGRQFSNSRSEMNVSTLELGDSALYLCASSGDLAGTGELFFGEGSRLTVL.

This clonotype occurred many times. This chain connects TRBV4-1 to TRBJ2-1, with TRBD2 identical over 8 bases. After removal of 0 bases from V and 6 bases from J, the junction contained 10 bases not matched to a gene. The CDR3 contains 17 residues. Germline lookup yields CDR1 MGHRA and CDR2 YSYEKL. In DNA form, the CDR3 reads TGCGCCAGCAGCCAAGAAGTCCCGGGGGGGCTGGGCAATGAGCAGTTCTTC. Its translation is CASSQEVPGGLGNEQFF.

The chain couples TRBV5-1 to TRBJ1-5; D is undetermined. This CDR3 is 14 amino acids long. CDR1 and CDR2 from the germline V gene are SGHRS and YFSETQ. Trimming left V 0 bases short and J 5 bases short, with 9 bases between. The CDR3 nucleotides read TGCGCCAGCAGCTTGGGGGGATTTGATCAGCCCCAGCATTTT. This codes for CASSLGGFDQPQHF. Full variable domain (missing parts from reference TRBV5-1 and TRBJ1-5): KAGVTQTPRYLIKTRGQQVTLSCSPISGHRSVSWYQQTPGQGLQFLFEYFSETQRNKGNFPGRFSGRQFSNSRSEMNVSTLELGDSALYLCASSLGGFDQPQHFGDGTRLSIL.

This clonotype was found many times. The chain uses TRBV29-1 and TRBJ2-7; 7 bases are a match to TRBD1. This CDR3 region has 11 residues. Germline assignment: CDR1 SQVTM and CDR2 ANQGSEA. Trimming cost V 5 bases and J 5 bases; bases outside gene matches: 3. CDR3 residues: CSVNRGNEQYF. DNA for the CDR3: TGCAGCGTTAACAGGGGAAACGAGCAGTACTTC.

This clonotype was picked up many times. The V gene is TRBV29-1, the J gene TRBJ1-2; a possible D gene is TRBD1 (6 bases). The CDR3 has 12 amino acids. V lost 7 bases to trimming and J lost 6 bases, with 15 bases between them. CDR1 is SQVTM and CDR2 is ANQGSEA in the germline V gene. CDR3 DNA sequence: TGCAGCGCGGCCGCGACAGGCCATGGCTACACCTTC. Protein: CSAAATGHGYTF.

There are many counts of this clonotype. The chain is built from TRBV7-3 and TRBJ2-2; 11 positions agree with TRBD1. J lost 1 base, V lost 2 bases, and 3 bases had no gene match. This CDR3 comprises 17 residues. The germline V gene has CDR1 SGHTA and CDR2 FQGTGA. The CDR3 DNA follows: TGTGCCAGCAGCTTAGAGGGACAGGGGGGGAACACCGGGGAGCTGTTTTTT. This translates into CASSLEGQGGNTGELFF.

The sample holds many counts of this clonotype. The V call is TRBV6-1, the J call TRBJ1-1, with D perhaps matching TRBD1 (6 bases). V shed 5 bases and J shed 0 bases, with 10 bases lying between them. The germline V gene has CDR1 MNHNS and CDR2 SASEGT. The CDR3 totals 14 residues. CDR3 sequence (DNA): TGTGCCAGCAGTAAAACAGGGTTGAACACTGAAGCTTTCTTT. Encoded protein: CASSKTGLNTEAFF.

The table lists this clonotype with many counts. V and J are TRBV5-1 and TRBJ2-1, with TRBD1 matching over 9 bases. The CDR3 is 16 residues long. V lost 0 bases, J lost 3 bases, and 4 bases stayed unmatched. Germline V gene sequence: CDR1 SGHRS, CDR2 YFSETQ. In DNA form, the CDR3 reads TGCGCCAGCAGCTTGGGGATGGGACAGGGCTACAATGAGCAGTTCTTC. It is translated as CASSLGMGQGYNEQFF.

Many counts were recorded for this clonotype. The chain carries TRBV6-1 and TRBJ1-4; D not resolved. This CDR3 spans 14 amino acids. V was clipped by 10 bases and J by 6 bases, with 18 bases between them. Per the germline V gene, CDR1 is MNHNS and CDR2 is SASEGT. CDR3 protein: CAIYQRGSHEKLFF. The CDR3, as DNA: TGTGCCATCTATCAACGGGGTTCCCATGAAAAACTGTTTTTT.

This clonotype was seen ten or more times. The CDR3 region has the DNA TGCGCCAGCAGCTTGCAGGGAATCAGTTCACCCCTCCACTTT. The encoded protein is CASSLQGISSPLHF. The chain uses TRBV5-1 and TRBJ1-6; possible D gene TRBD1, 5 bases. Trimming pared 1 base from V and 9 bases from J, leaving 11 bases between. Germline assignment: CDR1 SGHRS and CDR2 YFSETQ. The CDR3 has 14 amino acids.

This clonotype was seen ten or more times. The chain combines TRBV20-1 with TRBJ1-1; D is possibly TRBD1 (6 bases). Germline CDR1 DFQATT, CDR2 SNEGSKA (reference sequence). Trimming removed 5 bases at V and 7 bases at J, with 17 bases between. This CDR3 region has 13 residues. CDR3 protein: CSASETGWSEAFF. The CDR3, as DNA: TGCAGTGCTTCCGAGACAGGTTGGAGTGAAGCTTTCTTT.

This clonotype occurred many times. The chain is built from TRBV18 and TRBJ2-7; 8 positions agree with TRBD1. After removal of 3 bases from V and 6 bases from J, the junction contained 4 bases not matched to a gene. Germline values: CDR1 KGHSH, CDR2 LQKENI. The CDR3 is 13 amino acids. CDR3 nucleotide sequence: TGTGCCAGCTCACCCGGACAGGGCAGCGAGCAGTACTTC. Its protein is CASSPGQGSEQYF.